The 23 T cell receptor beta chains given below trace back to one sample, sequenced in a study of HIV-infected patients and healthy controls. cDNA was made from 500 ng RNA using alpha and beta constant primers. Each of the alpha and beta chains got its own library through chain-specific third strand synthesis with indices. TCRdb passed the 5' RACE reads through MiXCR, listing each CDR3 protein once. The profile shows roughly 7,500 distinct CDR3 sequences, 7% to 9% of them singletons. The repertoire came from unfractionated whole blood and reflected all unsorted peripheral T cells. The input for sequencing was blood, taken before antiretroviral therapy. The receptor set was obtained from an adult with HIV infection.

This clonotype appeared many times. The chain recombines TRBV7-9 with TRBJ2-7; D is possibly TRBD2 (6 bases). Germline V gives CDR1 SEHNR, CDR2 FQNEAQ (reference sequence). V was pared by 6 bases and J by 2 bases, with 14 bases between. The CDR3 sequence is 14 residues long. This chain's CDR3 is CASRAPGEPYEQYF. The DNA of the CDR3 is TGTGCCAGCAGGGCCCCGGGGGAGCCCTACGAGCAGTACTTC.

This clonotype turned up a few times. V and J are TRBV5-6 and TRBJ2-5, with 8 bases matching TRBD2. Germline CDR1 reads SGHDT; CDR2 reads YYEEEE. This CDR3 is built from 16 residues. Trimming removed 0 bases from V and 2 bases from J; junction bases left unmatched: 6. The CDR3 reads CASSLAIAGWQETQYF. The CDR3 region has the DNA TGTGCCAGCAGCTTGGCCATAGCGGGGTGGCAAGAGACCCAGTACTTC.

This clonotype is medium-sized by share. This chain joins TRBV19 and TRBJ1-1; D gene ambiguous. V was pared by 8 bases and J by 4 bases, with 14 bases between. The CDR3 has 13 amino acids. Germline CDR1 and CDR2: LNHDA and SQIVND (reference sequence). In nucleotides, the CDR3 is TGTGCCAGTGGAAAGGGCTACCGCACTGAAGCTTTCTTT. Translation gives CASGKGYRTEAFF.

This clonotype has a handful of counts. The rearrangement uses TRBV5-8 and TRBJ1-1; D may be TRBD1 (5 bases). CDR1 and CDR2 (germline): SGHTS, YDEGEE. Trimming took off 2 bases at V and 5 bases at J, with 13 bases between the two ends. The CDR3 runs 14 residues. CDR3 in amino acids: CASSLGGARTEAFF. Here the CDR3 DNA reads TGTGCCAGCAGCTTAGGAGGGGCTCGGACTGAAGCTTTCTTT.

This clonotype was seen repeatedly, ten times or more. The gene calls are TRBV29-1 and TRBJ1-1, with D maybe TRBD1 (5 bases). Trimming stripped 8 bases from V and 3 bases from J, with 13 bases between. This CDR3 is built from 12 residues. In germline, CDR1 is SQVTM, CDR2 ANQGSEA. DNA of the CDR3: TGCAGCATGATGGGGGTCGACACTGAAGCTTTCTTT. Its translation is CSMMGVDTEAFF.

This clonotype is categorized as medium-sized. V is TRBV6-2 or TRBV6-3 and J is TRBJ2-2; no clear D gene. This CDR3 is built from 13 residues. CDR1 and CDR2 from the germline V gene are MNHEY and SVGEGT. V shed 5 bases and J shed 3 bases, with 7 bases lying between them. The CDR3 sequence is CASSTSYTGELFF. The CDR3 region has the DNA TGTGCCAGCAGTACAAGTTACACCGGGGAGCTGTTTTTT.

This clonotype was recorded a few times. The rearrangement uses TRBV19 and TRBJ2-7; 12 nucleotides line up with TRBD1. The CDR3 has 14 amino acids. Trimming took 5 bases from V and 5 from J; bases not matched to a gene: 4. From germline, CDR1 is LNHDA and CDR2 SQIVND (reference sequence). The CDR3 reads CASSAGQGADEQYF. The CDR3 DNA sequence: TGTGCCAGTAGTGCGGGACAGGGGGCCGACGAGCAGTACTTC. The full variable domain, completed using reference TRBV19 and TRBJ2-7, is DGGITQSPKYLFRKEGQNVTLSCEQNLNHDAMYWYRQDPGQGLRLIYYSQIVNDFQKGDIAEGYSVSREKKESFPLTVTSAQKNPTAFYLCASSAGQGADEQYFGPGTRLTVT.

In its sample, this clonotype was seen many times. The chain is built from TRBV20-1 and TRBJ2-7, with TRBD2 matching 8 bases. The V gene end was trimmed by 3 bases and the J gene end by 1 base; junction bases not matched to a gene: 5. The CDR3 is made up of 14 amino acids. The germline V gene has CDR1 DFQATT and CDR2 SNEGSKA (reference sequence). CDR3 protein: CSARGAGVSYEQYF. The CDR3 DNA reads TGCAGTGCTAGGGGAGCGGGAGTATCCTACGAGCAGTACTTC.

This clonotype is medium-sized within its sample. J is TRBJ1-2 and V is TRBV2; weak D call: TRBD1 (5 bases). Trimming removed 3 bases at V and 3 bases at J, with 14 bases between. Germline V lookup: CDR1 SNHLY, CDR2 FYNNEI. The CDR3 contains 15 residues. CDR3 protein: CASSDSARADYGYTF. In nucleotides, the CDR3 is TGTGCCAGCAGTGATTCGGCCAGGGCCGACTATGGCTACACCTTC.

Relative to its sample, this clonotype is medium-sized. The chain links TRBV28 to TRBJ1-4, with a tentative D call TRBD1 (6 bases). V dropped 6 bases and J dropped 1 base, with 12 bases sitting between them. Germline V CDR1 and CDR2: MDHEN, SYDVKM. The CDR3 length is 15 residues. Written as DNA, the CDR3 is TGTGCCAGCAGAGCCGAGGGGGGAACTAATGAAAAACTGTTTTTT. It yields the protein CASRAEGGTNEKLFF.

At least ten counts were recorded for this clonotype. The J gene is TRBJ2-1, the V gene TRBV24-1; a weak D match, TRBD1 (5 bases). V was trimmed by 5 bases and J by 4 bases, leaving 11 bases between them. The CDR3 extends over 14 amino acids. Germline V lookup: CDR1 KGHDR, CDR2 SFDVKD. The CDR3 nucleotides are TGTGCCACCAGTGCTGTCCCAGGGTACAATGAGCAGTTCTTC. The encoded protein is CATSAVPGYNEQFF.

This clonotype was counted many times. V and J are TRBV19 and TRBJ2-5; D is ambiguous. Trimming removed 5 bases at V and 0 bases at J, with 13 bases between. The CDR3 has 15 amino acids. Germline-derived CDR1 and CDR2 are LNHDA and SQIVND (reference sequence). For the CDR3, the DNA is TGTGCCAGTAGTTCTCTAGACCTGTACCAAGAGACCCAGTACTTC. Translation: CASSSLDLYQETQYF.

This clonotype was detected ten times or more. The genes are TRBV20-1 and TRBJ1-3; no definite D call. Germline CDR1 is DFQATT and CDR2 is SNEGSKA (reference sequence). The CDR3 runs 17 residues. The V end was cut by 5 bases, the J end by 0 bases, with 20 bases between. CDR3 coding DNA: TGCAGTGCTCACGGACCGGAGAAATCGAACTCTGGAAACACCATATATTTT. It yields the protein CSAHGPEKSNSGNTIYF.

In its sample, this clonotype was seen a few times. The chain combines TRBV11-2 with TRBJ2-3, with 7 positions matching TRBD2. The CDR3 is 17 residues long. The ends lost 0 bases at V and 3 bases at J; junction bases unmatched: 9. In germline, CDR1 is SGHAT, CDR2 FQNNGV. The CDR3, as DNA: TGTGCCAGCAGCTTAGATCCGTGGAGGGAGGGGACAGATACGCAGTATTTT. Translation gives CASSLDPWREGTDTQYF.

CDR3 residues: CASSSATGGSGNTIYF. For the CDR3, the DNA is TGTGCCAGCAGCTCAGCGACAGGGGGTAGTGGAAACACCATATATTTT. The chain recombines TRBV5-6 with TRBJ1-3, with 9 bases that match TRBD1. Germline values: CDR1 SGHDT, CDR2 YYEEEE. The CDR3 runs 16 residues. The V and J ends lost 3 bases and 3 bases, in that order; junction bases with no gene match: 7.

Ten or more counts support this clonotype. The CDR3: CASSVWESNQPQHF. CDR3 in DNA: TGTGCCAGCAGTGTATGGGAGAGCAATCAGCCCCAGCATTTT. This chain joins TRBV2 and TRBJ1-5, with D uncertain. V lost 4 bases, J lost 1 base, and 8 bases lay in between. Germline V lookup: CDR1 SNHLY, CDR2 FYNNEI. The length of the CDR3 is 14 residues.

V and J are TRBV6-6 and TRBJ2-3; 11 nucleotides line up with TRBD2. There are 21 residues in the CDR3. The germline CDR1 and CDR2 sequences are MNHNY and SVGAGI (reference sequence). V lost 0 bases, J lost 0 bases, and 14 bases stayed unmatched. DNA for the CDR3: TGTGCCAGCAGTTACTCTTTGGTACCACTAGCGGGGGTCTCTAGCACAGATACGCAGTATTTT. It is translated as CASSYSLVPLAGVSSTDTQYF.

Relative to its sample, this clonotype is medium-sized. The germline gene is not matched at one end of the junction; a read error may be the cause. The chain is built from TRBV12-3 or TRBV12-4 and TRBJ2-6; D perhaps matches TRBD2 (5 bases). The CDR3 length is 17 residues. The CDR3 nucleotides read TGTGCCGGCAGCAGCCTTGGGAGCCCCTCTGGGGCCAACGTCCTGACTTTC. Its translation is CAGSSLGSPSGANVLTF.

This clonotype appeared a few times. This chain joins TRBV28 and TRBJ1-2, with TRBD1 identical over 9 bases. Germline lookup yields CDR1 MDHEN and CDR2 SYDVKM. V was pared by 8 bases and J by 3 bases, with 10 bases of the junction left unmatched. The CDR3 runs 15 residues. The DNA for the CDR3 is TGTGCCAGCTCTCCCCCGGGACAGGGCTACTATGGCTACACCTTC. Residues: CASSPPGQGYYGYTF.

This clonotype counts as medium-sized. V gene TRBV9 combines with J gene TRBJ2-1, with no clear D. The germline gives CDR1 SGDLS, CDR2 YYNGEE. Trimming left V 0 bases short and J 8 bases short, with 6 bases between. The CDR3 has 12 amino acids. The DNA for the CDR3 is TGTGCCAGCAGCGTAGTTGAGGATGAGCAGTTCTTC. This sequence encodes CASSVVEDEQFF.

This clonotype was recorded at least ten times. The chain uses TRBV27 and TRBJ1-5; D remains unclear. Per germline, CDR1 MNHEY and CDR2 SMNVEV (reference sequence). The V end lost 2 bases, the J end lost 1 base, and 6 bases lay between the germline ends. The CDR3 totals 14 residues. CDR3 region: CASSLGRSNQPQHF. In nucleotides, the CDR3 is TGTGCCAGCAGTTTAGGCCGAAGCAATCAGCCCCAGCATTTT.

The table lists this clonotype with many counts. The V gene is TRBV7-8, the J gene TRBJ2-1; 7 bases fit TRBD2. The CDR3 contains 14 residues. The junction had 9 bases not matched to a gene; V was cut back by 5 bases and J by 8 bases. Germline values: CDR1 SGHVS, CDR2 FQNEAQ. CDR3 nucleotides: TGTGCCAGCAGCATCGGACTAGACGTGGATGAGCAGTTCTTC. The encoded protein is CASSIGLDVDEQFF.

The chain has TRBV6-2 or TRBV6-3 and TRBJ1-3; TRBD1 might be the D (6 bases). CDR1 and CDR2 from the germline V gene are MNHEY and SVGEGT. The CDR3 has 15 amino acids. The V end lost 6 bases, the J end lost 3 bases, and 15 bases lay between the germline ends. For the CDR3, the DNA is TGTGCCAGCAGCTTCGTCAGGGGCGTTGGAAACACCATATATTTT. Its translation: CASSFVRGVGNTIYF.